Below are 10 T cell receptor beta chains sequenced from a single sample in a study of control samples from healthy donors and cancer patients (dated by TCRdb to 2020 to 2021). The method was the immunoSEQ multiplex PCR assay. In its TCRdb copy, this immuneACCESS table keeps in-frame sequences only and misses some clones. Where compared with another copy, unresolved V genes explain less than half of these, and the others have no known cause. Within this sample are approximately 70,000 clones, with 90% of them counted one time only. More than 1% of the sample goes to the ten largest clones. The sample taken for sequencing was PBMCs. The receptors were gathered from a woman aged 45-65 years with colorectal cancer.

J is TRBJ1-2 and V is TRBV29-1; TRBD1 might be the D (6 bases). The CDR3 is 13 residues long. CDR1 is SQVTM and CDR2 is ANQGSEA in the germline V gene. Trimming left V 6 bases short and J 2 bases short, with 13 bases between. The CDR3 DNA is TGCAGCGTACGGAACAGGGAGAACTATGGCTACACCTTC. It is translated as CSVRNRENYGYTF.

V gene TRBV19 combines with J gene TRBJ1-5, with 7 bases aligning to TRBD1. V shed 3 bases, J shed 6 bases, and the junction held 5 bases outside the gene matches. CDR1 LNHDA and CDR2 SQIVND come from the germline V gene (reference sequence). The CDR3 contains 14 residues. This CDR3 reads CASSMRPGGQPQHF. In DNA form, the CDR3 reads TGTGCCAGTAGTATGCGGCCAGGGGGTCAGCCCCAGCATTTT.

This clone was recorded a few times. V gene TRBV10-1 combines with J gene TRBJ1-1; 8 bases match TRBD1. The CDR3 has 20 residues. Germline V gene lookup returns CDR1 WNHNN and CDR2 SYGVQD (reference sequence). The V segment lost 8 bases and the J segment 6 bases; nucleotides outside the gene matches: 29. The CDR3 here is CASQQPWDRHRPWLSAEAFF. The CDR3 nucleotides read TGCGCCAGCCAACAACCGTGGGACAGGCATCGCCCCTGGTTGTCGGCTGAAGCTTTCTTT.

This clone was counted between two and nine times. The chain joins TRBV5-1 to TRBJ1-1, with D perhaps matching TRBD1 (5 bases). In germline, CDR1 is SGHRS, CDR2 YFSETQ. The CDR3 consists of 16 residues. V was clipped by 0 bases and J by 0 bases, with 12 bases between them. For the CDR3, the DNA is TGCGCCAGCAGCTTGGAGGCAGGGAAGATGAACACTGAAGCTTTCTTT. This translates into CASSLEAGKMNTEAFF.

The gene calls are TRBV2 and TRBJ2-7; 9 bases fit TRBD1. The ends lost 11 bases at V and 3 bases at J; junction bases unmatched: 8. The CDR3 sequence is 13 residues long. In germline, CDR1 is SNHLY, CDR2 FYNNEI. In nucleotides, the CDR3 is TGTGCCGCAAGGACAGGGGAGAGCTACGAGCAGTACTTC. It yields the protein CAARTGESYEQYF. Full variable domain (outside the CDR3, taken from reference TRBV2 and TRBJ2-7): EPEVTQTPSHQVTQMGQEVILRCVPISNHLYFYWYRQILGQKVEFLVSFYNNEISEKSEIFDDQFSVERPDGSNFTLKIRSTKLEDSAMYFCAARTGESYEQYFGPGTRLTVT.

V gene TRBV5-1 combines with J gene TRBJ2-1; 7 bases match TRBD1. There are 15 residues in the CDR3. Germline V gives CDR1 SGHRS, CDR2 YFSETQ. The trim removed 1 base at V and 3 bases at J, leaving 4 bases unmatched. In nucleotides, the CDR3 is TGCGCCAGCAGCTTGACAGGGGCCCTCTACAATGAGCAGTTCTTC. It specifies CASSLTGALYNEQFF.

This chain connects TRBV21-1 to TRBJ1-5; TRBD1 is the table's D call, not checked against the DNA. TRBV21-1 is described as a pseudogene. This CDR3 is 15 amino acids long. CDR3 DNA: TGTGCCAGCAGCAATCTACAGGGTAGCAATCAGCCCCAGCATTTT. Its protein is CASSNLQGSNQPQHF.

CDR3 DNA: TGCGCCAGCAGCTTGGGGACAGGGGGTTCACCCCTCCACTTT. Translated, it gives CASSLGTGGSPLHF. This chain joins TRBV5-1 and TRBJ1-6, with 10 bases aligning to TRBD1. This CDR3 is 14 amino acids long. Germline V gives CDR1 SGHRS, CDR2 YFSETQ. J lost 9 bases, V lost 0 bases, and 0 bases had no gene match.

This clone was seen once. The V call is TRBV11-3, the J call TRBJ2-5, with TRBD1 matching over 12 bases. The CDR3 totals 15 residues. With V trimmed by 6 bases and J by 4 bases, 6 bases remained unmatched. Per germline, CDR1 SGHNT and CDR2 YENEEA. Here the CDR3 reads CASSPGTGGGETQYF. The CDR3 coding sequence is TGTGCCAGCAGTCCCGGGACAGGGGGCGGAGAGACCCAGTACTTC.

This chain uses TRBV7-6 with TRBJ1-1; D gene uncertain. The CDR3 covers 14 residues. CDR1 and CDR2 (germline): SGHVS, FNYEAQ. The V end lost 7 bases, the J end lost 2 bases, and 14 bases lay between the germline ends. For the CDR3, the DNA is TGTGCCAGCAACGAGCCAGGCGCAAACACTGAAGCTTTCTTT. Residues: CASNEPGANTEAFF.